This T cell receptor (beta chain) was recorded in a study of early T cells in non-severe SARS-CoV-2 infection. The study, taken as a whole, reports: Database matching using VDJdb favored anti-spike CD8 responses, with private and CD4 specificities left missing.

This clonotype was observed a few times. Its antigen is not known. TCRdb re-called the 5' RACE reads with MiXCR, one entry per CDR3 protein. The sample shows about 83,000 distinct CDR3 sequences, roughly a tenth of them seen only once. V was cut by 0 bases and J by 0 bases, with 5 bases left in between. Germline CDR1 LGHNA, CDR2 YNFKEQ. The CDR3 is made up of 14 amino acids. This chain connects TRBV4-2 to TRBJ1-1; D call uncertain. The origin of this receptor is an adult who was a healthcare worker with PCR-confirmed SARS-CoV-2 infection or an uninfected control (not recorded which). The source material was whole blood, sampled at baseline. The CDR3 loop reads CASSQDTLNTEAFF. The CDR3 nucleotides are TGTGCCAGCAGCCAAGATACGCTGAACACTGAAGCTTTCTTT.